The entry below describes one TCR beta chain. Its antigen is not known. Each single cDNA molecule received a unique molecular identifier. TCRdb reprocessed the 5' RACE reads via MiXCR and lists one record per CDR3 protein. Of around 80,000 distinct CDR3 sequences in the sample, 10% are singletons; the top ten hold over 7.5%. This record belongs to a study of early T cells in non-severe SARS-CoV-2 infection. About the study: Chains were unpaired, as sequencing was done on bulk RNA from unsorted whole blood. Broader study findings: CD4 and private specificities were missed by VDJdb matching, which favored anti-spike CD8 responses.

The CDR3 has 14 residues. Germline loops: CDR1 SEHNR, CDR2 FQNEAQ (reference sequence). V dropped 3 bases and J dropped 5; count of bases not matched to a gene: 6. This sequence originates from an adult who was a healthcare worker with PCR-confirmed SARS-CoV-2 infection or an uninfected control (not recorded which). The sample was whole blood, taken at baseline. The chain couples TRBV7-9 to TRBJ2-5; 7 bases fit TRBD1. The CDR3 sequence is CASSFRAQGETQYF. As DNA, the CDR3 is TGTGCCAGCAGCTTTAGGGCACAGGGGGAGACCCAGTACTTC.